The clone carrying this T cell receptor (beta chain) was recorded a few times. What it recognizes is unknown. 5'-RACE, quantitative and with molecular barcodes, yielded the TCR beta libraries. Each CDR3 protein gets one entry after TCRdb re-called the 5' RACE reads with MiXCR. Of 350,000 to 400,000 distinct CDR3 sequences listed, roughly 20% are singletons. The data were taken from a study of CD8 T cells in ankylosing spondylitis. General observations from the study: Reactive arthritis synovial fluid and blood previously showed some of these motif variants.

This CDR3 is built from 13 residues. Trimming left V 6 bases short and J 6 bases short, with 14 bases between. V gene TRBV12-3 or TRBV12-4 combines with J gene TRBJ1-2, with a weak D call TRBD1 (6 bases). The sequencing sample was made of blood, either unsorted or a sorted T cell fraction (not recorded which). This clonotype originated in a male donor with ankylosing spondylitis or in good health (not recorded which). The CDR3 spells CASSPRGAHGYTF. The CDR3 bases are TGTGCCAGCAGCCCCCGGGGGGCCCATGGCTACACCTTC.